The 28 T cell receptor beta chains below were found in one sample sequenced in a study of cytomegalovirus exposure and HLA in healthy donors. Researchers ran the PCR with 60 Vbeta and 13 Jbeta primers. The assay was immunoSEQ multiplex PCR, and TCRdb's table has in-frame clones only and misses some. The sample shows more than 85,000 clones, approximately 83% of them seen only once. Sequencing was carried out using PBMCs. The receptors were gathered from a man aged 18 to 29 in good health and CMV-seronegative.

The chain's CDR3 is CASSLVRGLAKNIQYF. For the CDR3, the DNA is TGTGCCAGCAGCTTAGTAAGGGGACTAGCCAAAAACATTCAGTACTTC. J is TRBJ2-4 and V is TRBV7-2; D is perhaps TRBD2 (6 bases). This CDR3 region has 16 residues. Germline lookup yields CDR1 SGHTA and CDR2 FQGNSA. V lost 1 base to trimming and J lost 0 bases, with 10 bases between them.

This clone has a handful of counts. This chain uses TRBV9 with TRBJ2-3; TRBD2 is a possible D gene (6 bases). Per the germline V gene, CDR1 is SGDLS and CDR2 is YYNGEE. This CDR3 contains 16 residues. V was pared by 3 bases and J by 3 bases, with 17 bases between. This CDR3 reads CASSGGTQLLTDTQYF. Here the CDR3 DNA reads TGTGCCAGCAGCGGGGGGACTCAACTTTTAACAGATACGCAGTATTTT.

This rearrangement joins TRBV2 to TRBJ1-1, with a weak D call TRBD1 (6 bases). The CDR3 contains 14 residues. In germline, CDR1 is SNHLY, CDR2 FYNNEI. Trimming took 7 bases from V and 1 from J, leaving 13 bases between them. CDR3 DNA: TGTGCCAGCAAAACGACAGGACCGAACACTGAAGCTTTCTTT. This translates into CASKTTGPNTEAFF. Filled out from reference TRBV2 and TRBJ1-1, the complete variable domain reads EPEVTQTPSHQVTQMGQEVILRCVPISNHLYFYWYRQILGQKVEFLVSFYNNEISEKSEIFDDQFSVERPDGSNFTLKIRSTKLEDSAMYFCASKTTGPNTEAFFGQGTRLTVV.

The V call is TRBV7-9, the J call TRBJ2-3; the D gene is possibly TRBD1 (5 bases). CDR1 is SEHNR and CDR2 is FQNEAQ in the germline V gene (reference sequence). The CDR3 totals 15 residues. Trimming pared 5 bases from V and 0 bases from J, leaving 12 bases between. The CDR3: CASSPRGISTDTQYF. In nucleotides, the CDR3 is TGTGCCAGCAGCCCTAGGGGTATTAGCACAGATACGCAGTATTTT.

The J gene is TRBJ2-7, the V gene TRBV7-8; 7 bases map to TRBD2. Germline lookup yields CDR1 SGHVS and CDR2 FQNEAQ. Germline trimming cut 5 bases from V and 2 bases from J; bases unmatched to any gene: 6. CDR3 length: 14 amino acids. Written as DNA, the CDR3 is TGTGCCAGCAGCCCTGGGGAGGGTCCCTACGAGCAGTACTTC. Protein sequence: CASSPGEGPYEQYF.

The chain recombines TRBV25-1 with TRBJ1-4; D gene ambiguous. The CDR3 length is 14 residues. Trimming cost V 3 bases and J 0 bases, with 5 bases left between them. Germline V gene lookup returns CDR1 MGHDK and CDR2 SYGVNS. The CDR3 region has the DNA TGTGCCAGCAGTGAGGCCGCAACTAATGAAAAACTGTTTTTT. The encoded protein is CASSEAATNEKLFF.

This clone was detected a few times. This sequence joins TRBV25-1 and TRBJ2-1, with D possibly being TRBD1 (5 bases). V shed 0 bases and J shed 8 bases, with 17 bases lying between them. The germline CDR1 and CDR2 sequences are MGHDK and SYGVNS. The CDR3 has 16 residues. CDR3 coding DNA: TGTGCCAGCAGTGAATATGAAGGGGTTTTAATCGATGAGCAGTTCTTC. It is translated as CASSEYEGVLIDEQFF.

This clone was seen only once. This chain joins TRBV6-5 and TRBJ1-2; D not resolved. The V and J ends lost 7 bases and 5 bases respectively, with 8 bases between them. The CDR3 length is 11 residues. Germline loops: CDR1 MNHEY, CDR2 SVGAGI. CDR3 sequence: CASITPYGYTF. The CDR3 DNA follows: TGTGCCAGCATTACACCGTATGGCTACACCTTC.

V usage is TRBV18 and J usage is TRBJ1-3; perhaps TRBD1 as D (6 bases). Trimming stripped 4 bases from V and 4 bases from J, with 8 bases between. Per germline, CDR1 KGHSH and CDR2 LQKENI. CDR3 length: 13 residues. The DNA for the CDR3 is TGTGCCAGCTCACTCGGACAGGGAAACACCATATATTTT. Translated, it gives CASSLGQGNTIYF. Looking up the rest from reference TRBV18 and TRBJ1-3 gives the full variable domain: NAGVMQNPRHLVRRRGQEARLRCSPMKGHSHVYWYRQLPEEGLKFMVYLQKENIIDESGMPKERFSAEFPKEGPSILRIQQVVRGDSAAYFCASSLGQGNTIYFGEGSWLTVV.

This rearrangement joins TRBV6-4 to TRBJ2-3; 8 bases are shared with TRBD2. The CDR3 extends over 15 amino acids. V shed 0 bases, J shed 4 bases, and the junction held 3 bases outside the gene matches. CDR1 is MRHNA, CDR2 SNTAGT, per germline. The CDR3 sequence: CASSDSTGGPDTQYF. The CDR3 bases are TGTGCCAGCAGTGACTCGACGGGAGGGCCAGATACGCAGTATTTT.

The chain combines TRBV4-3 with TRBJ2-2, with D perhaps TRBD1 (6 bases). The CDR3 runs to 17 residues. CDR1 LGHNA and CDR2 YSLEER come from the germline V gene. Trimming shortened V by 1 base and J by 7 bases, and 19 bases separated the two germline ends. The CDR3 spells CASSQAFLQGRDGELFF. The CDR3 DNA reads as TGCGCCAGCAGCCAAGCATTTTTGCAGGGGCGCGACGGGGAGCTGTTTTTT.

This clone was picked up one time. The chain links TRBV28 to TRBJ2-1, with TRBD1 matching over 11 bases. With 5 bases clipped from V and 6 bases from J, the junction kept 6 bases outside the gene matches. This CDR3 spans 15 amino acids. Germline CDR1 reads MDHEN; CDR2 reads SYDVKM. CDR3 coding DNA: TGTGCCAGCAGTCTCGGACAGGGGGCCCTCAATGAGCAGTTCTTC. Translation gives CASSLGQGALNEQFF.

The chain is built from TRBV7-3 and TRBJ1-1; 12 bases are shared with TRBD1. The V gene's germline CDR1 is SGHTA and CDR2 FQGTGA. The CDR3 has 18 residues. With V trimmed by 5 bases and J by 0 bases, 10 bases remained unmatched. The CDR3 DNA is TGTGCCAGCAGCCCTCTACCGGGACAGGGGGCAATGAACACTGAAGCTTTCTTT. Translating gives CASSPLPGQGAMNTEAFF.

The rearrangement links TRBV15 to TRBJ1-4; the D gene is possibly TRBD1 (5 bases). Looked up from germline, CDR1 is LNHNV and CDR2 is YYDKDF (reference sequence). CDR3 length: 14 residues. Trimming took off 1 base at V and 8 bases at J, with 11 bases between the two ends. Written as DNA, the CDR3 is TGTGCCACCAGCAGAGGGGGCTTAGGGGAAAAACTGTTTTTT. Translating gives CATSRGGLGEKLFF.

In its sample, this clone was seen once. The chain carries TRBV28 and TRBJ2-7; 9 bases are a match to TRBD1. Germline trimming cut 8 bases from V and 3 bases from J; bases unmatched to any gene: 8. Germline lookup yields CDR1 MDHEN and CDR2 SYDVKM. The CDR3 has 14 residues. CDR3 sequence reads: CASVTGGIVYEQYF. CDR3 DNA sequence: TGTGCCAGCGTCACAGGGGGCATCGTCTACGAGCAGTACTTC.

The chain employs TRBV2 and TRBJ2-7, with 7 nucleotides matching TRBD1. The CDR3 is 13 residues long. Germline CDR1 is SNHLY and CDR2 is FYNNEI. The V segment lost 6 bases and the J segment 1 base; nucleotides outside the gene matches: 3. CDR3 coding DNA: TGTGCCAGCAGGCCCAGGGGGTCCTACGAGCAGTACTTC. Amino acids: CASRPRGSYEQYF.

This chain uses TRBV7-8 with TRBJ2-3; 7 bases match TRBD1. Germline-derived CDR1 and CDR2 are SGHVS and FQNEAQ. The J segment lost 2 bases and the V segment lost 1 base, leaving 12 bases of the junction unmatched. This CDR3 has 18 residues. Here the CDR3 reads CASSLEGGAGTDTDTQYF. The CDR3 DNA is TGTGCCAGCAGCTTAGAAGGAGGAGCCGGGACAGACACAGATACGCAGTATTTT.

The chain joins TRBV11-2 to TRBJ2-4, with D unresolved. V lost 5 bases to trimming and J lost 2 bases, with 7 bases between them. From germline, CDR1 is SGHAT and CDR2 FQNNGV. The CDR3 spans 13 residues. The CDR3, as DNA: TGTGCCAGCAGCAAAGACACCAAAAACATTCAGTACTTC. Its translation: CASSKDTKNIQYF.

The rearrangement uses TRBV5-8 and TRBJ2-7; 11 nucleotides agree with TRBD1. The germline CDR1 and CDR2 sequences are SGHTS and YDEGEE. This CDR3 is 16 amino acids long. V trimming: 0 bases; J trimming: 3 bases; junction bases outside the gene matches: 5. CDR3 loop: CASSLGTGGAGYEQYF. CDR3 nucleotides: TGTGCCAGCAGCTTGGGGACAGGGGGCGCGGGCTACGAGCAGTACTTC.

The CDR3 loop reads CASSEGIYGYTF. Here the CDR3 DNA reads TGTGCCAGCAGCGAGGGAATCTATGGCTACACCTTC. The genes are TRBV28 and TRBJ1-2; D not certain. CDR1 and CDR2 from the germline V gene are MDHEN and SYDVKM. V was trimmed by 6 bases and J by 4 bases, leaving 9 bases between them. This CDR3 has 12 residues.

The CDR3 reads CASRPGTGVAYEQYF. The CDR3, as DNA: TGTGCCAGCAGACCCGGGACAGGGGTTGCCTACGAGCAGTACTTC. The J gene is TRBJ2-5, the V gene TRBV28; 10 positions agree with TRBD1. TRBJ2-7 matches the DNA end more closely, so the J call is doubtful. The germline gives CDR1 MDHEN, CDR2 SYDVKM. The CDR3 length is 15 residues.

The chain couples TRBV6-5 to TRBJ2-1; D is possibly TRBD1 (6 bases). The germline V and J ends were trimmed by 2 bases and 6 bases, with 17 bases remaining between them. Germline CDR1 MNHEY, CDR2 SVGAGI. This CDR3 is built from 16 residues. In nucleotides, the CDR3 is TGTGCCAGCAGTTACAGGGCGGGCACAGGGAGCAATGAGCAGTTCTTC. It translates to CASSYRAGTGSNEQFF.

The chain employs TRBV9 and TRBJ1-3; unclear D gene. In germline, CDR1 is SGDLS, CDR2 YYNGEE. The length of the CDR3 is 12 residues. V lost 4 bases and J 6 bases, leaving 8 bases between the germline ends. The CDR3 loop reads CASSNLLNTIYF. DNA for the CDR3: TGTGCCAGCAGCAATCTGTTAAACACCATATATTTT.

The V gene is TRBV30, the J gene TRBJ1-3; no clear D. Between the trimmed V and J ends, which lost 3 bases and 0 bases, there was a span of 6 bases. Germline lookup yields CDR1 GTSNPN and CDR2 SVGIG (reference sequence). The CDR3 extends over 13 amino acids. The CDR3 DNA follows: TGTGCCTGGAGCTTCAGCTCTGGAAACACCATATATTTT. Residues: CAWSFSSGNTIYF.

The chain combines TRBV9 with TRBJ1-1, with a tentative D call TRBD1 (6 bases). The V end lost 4 bases, the J end lost 3 bases, and 16 bases lay between the germline ends. The germline gives CDR1 SGDLS, CDR2 YYNGEE. CDR3 length: 15 residues. The CDR3 nucleotides are TGTGCCAGCAGCCCGAGGTCAGGGGAATACACTGAAGCTTTCTTT. Protein: CASSPRSGEYTEAFF. Based on the CDR3 plus reference TRBV9 and TRBJ1-1, the full variable domain is DSGVTQTPKHLITATGQRVTLRCSPRSGDLSVYWYQQSLDQGLQFLIQYYNGEERAKGNILERFSAQQFPDLHSELNLSSLELGDSALYFCASSPRSGEYTEAFFGQGTRLTVV.

The V gene is TRBV5-1, the J gene TRBJ2-1; TRBD2 matches at 13 bases. After removal of 4 bases from V and 7 bases from J, the junction contained 5 bases not matched to a gene. From germline, CDR1 is SGHRS and CDR2 YFSETQ. CDR3 length: 15 amino acids. CDR3 DNA: TGCGCCAGCAGCGTGACTAGCGGGAGGACTAATGAGCAGTTCTTC. Translation gives CASSVTSGRTNEQFF.

The gene calls are TRBV5-1 and TRBJ2-3; TRBD1 matches 9 bases. The V gene end was trimmed by 4 bases and the J gene end by 1 base; junction bases not matched to a gene: 13. Germline V gene data show CDR1 as SGHRS and CDR2 as YFSETQ. This CDR3 has 18 amino acids. CDR3 nucleotide sequence: TGCGCCAGCAGCCTCCCGGGACAGGGAGGCCGGGGCACAGATACGCAGTATTTT. Protein sequence: CASSLPGQGGRGTDTQYF.

This rearrangement joins TRBV6-6 to TRBJ1-5; D might be TRBD1 (5 bases). Trimming cost V 6 bases and J 0 bases, with 12 bases left between them. The V gene's germline CDR1 is MNHNY and CDR2 SVGAGI (reference sequence). The CDR3 contains 15 residues. CDR3 DNA sequence: TGTGCCAGCAGAGGGGCGCAATATAGCAATCAGCCCCAGCATTTT. Translation gives CASRGAQYSNQPQHF.